Listed below are T cell receptor beta chains from one sample, sequenced in a study of cytomegalovirus exposure and HLA in healthy donors. Assay: immunoSEQ multiplex PCR; the TCRdb copy retains only in-frame clones and omits some. This sample has hundreds of thousands of clones, with about nine tenths found just once. The sample consisted of PBMCs. These receptors originate from a woman aged 25-40 years in good health and CMV-seronegative. Each CDR3 is given with its conserved first and last residue. The D gene is left open where the match is weak. A clone size is listed for some rows: how often the clone was seen (once, few, many), or a class if it is expanded.

>-|16|TRBV19|-|TRBJ2-3
CASSIGKGSGTDTQYF
TGTGCCAGTAGTATCGGTAAAGGGTCAGGAACAGATACGCAGTATTTT
>-|12|TRBV18|-|TRBJ2-7
CASSPDSYEQYF
TGTGCCAGCTCGCCCGACTCATACGAGCAGTACTTC
>-|15|TRBV25-1|-|TRBJ2-3
CASSASSASTDTQYF
TGTGCCAGCAGTGCTTCTAGCGCTAGCACAGATACGCAGTATTTT
>-|14|TRBV7-3|-|TRBJ2-1
CASSLMGTKNEQFF
TGTGCCAGCAGCTTAATGGGGACGAAAAATGAGCAGTTCTTC
>-|14|TRBV7-8|-|TRBJ2-7
CASIQLGGSYEQYF
TGTGCCAGCATCCAATTGGGGGGATCCTACGAGCAGTACTTC
>TRBD2|16|TRBV7-3|once|TRBJ2-1
CASSLTSGRPYNEQFF
TGTGCCAGCAGCCTAACTAGCGGGAGACCGTACAATGAGCAGTTCTTC
>-|13|TRBV13|-|TRBJ2-7
CASSPWPNYEQYF
TGTGCCAGCAGCCCCTGGCCTAATTACGAGCAGTACTTC
>TRBD2|17|TRBV4-3|-|TRBJ2-2
CASSQAASGANTGELFF
TGCGCCAGCAGCCAAGCTGCTAGCGGAGCAAACACCGGGGAGCTGTTTTTT
>TRBD1|14|TRBV18|-|TRBJ2-7
CASSPGDRAYEQYF
TGTGCCAGCTCACCGGGGGACAGGGCCTACGAGCAGTACTTC
>TRBD1|15|TRBV29-1|-|TRBJ2-3
CSVKDRALLTDTQYF
TGCAGCGTTAAGGACAGGGCGCTCCTCACAGATACGCAGTATTTT
>-|15|TRBV18|-|TRBJ1-2
CASSSLAGGQEGYTF
TGTGCCAGCTCTTCCCTGGCGGGGGGGCAGGAAGGCTACACCTTC
>TRBD1|16|TRBV10-3|-|TRBJ2-3
CAISEPGTGPTDTQYF
TGTGCCATCAGTGAGCCAGGGACAGGACCCACAGATACGCAGTATTTT
>-|18|TRBV9|-|TRBJ1-2
CASSVRVGYTDANYGYTF
TGTGCCAGCAGCGTAAGGGTTGGATACACGGACGCTAACTATGGCTACACCTTC
>-|12|TRBV5-6|-|TRBJ1-3
CASSLMRNTIYF
TGTGCCAGCAGCTTGATGCGAAACACCATATATTTT
>-|14|TRBV28|-|TRBJ2-7
CASSLEGRSYEQYF
TGTGCCAGCAGTTTAGAGGGACGGTCCTACGAGCAGTACTTC
>-|15|TRBV28|once|TRBJ2-3
CATYGTSLTTDTQYF
TGTGCCACCTATGGAACATCACTGACCACAGATACGCAGTATTTT
>-|12|TRBV28|-|TRBJ1-5
CASRNGLQPQHF
TGTGCCAGCAGAAACGGACTTCAGCCCCAGCATTTT
>-|17|TRBV19|-|TRBJ1-1
CASSHLSSGSGNTEAFF
TGTGCCAGTAGTCACCTTAGCTCAGGAAGCGGGAACACTGAAGCTTTCTTT
>TRBD2|17|TRBV4-2|-|TRBJ2-3
CASSQDQSAGGTDTQYF
TGTGCCAGCAGCCAAGACCAGTCAGCGGGAGGGACAGATACGCAGTATTTT
>-|11|TRBV28|few|TRBJ2-7
CASSLEYEQYF
TGTGCCAGCAGTTTGGAGTACGAGCAGTACTTC
>TRBD2|15|TRBV6-6|-|TRBJ2-1
CASGLTSGGNNEQFF
TGTGCCAGCGGACTTACTAGCGGGGGCAACAATGAGCAGTTCTTC
>-|16|TRBV11-3|-|TRBJ2-1
CASSILFGTYRNEQFF
TGTGCCAGCAGCATTCTATTCGGGACTTACCGAAATGAGCAGTTCTTC
>-|14|TRBV7-9|-|TRBJ2-3
CASNRRGTTDTQYF
TGTGCCAGCAACCGGCGGGGTACGACAGATACGCAGTATTTT
>TRBD1|15|TRBV10-3|-|TRBJ2-2
CAISPGTGGTGELFF
TGTGCCATCAGCCCCGGGACAGGGGGCACCGGGGAGCTGTTTTTT
>-|15|TRBV28|few|TRBJ2-7
CASSERDDGQDEQYF
TGTGCCAGCAGTGAGCGAGATGACGGACAAGACGAGCAGTACTTC
>TRBD1|17|TRBV2|-|TRBJ2-2
CASSANRGRGNTGELFF
TGTGCCAGCAGCGCCAACAGGGGGCGAGGGAACACCGGGGAGCTGTTTTTT
>-|19|TRBV27|-|TRBJ2-5
CASTLTGAAPRLSQETQYF
TGTGCCAGCACCCTGACAGGCGCCGCGCCTCGCTTGTCGCAAGAGACCCAGTACTTC
>TRBD2|16|TRBV7-2|few|TRBJ2-2
CASSSSSGRNTGELFF
TGTGCCAGCAGCAGTTCTAGCGGCCGGAACACCGGGGAGCTGTTTTTT
>TRBD1|15|TRBV27|-|TRBJ2-3
CASSTGDRGSDTQYF
TGTGCCAGCAGTACGGGGGACAGGGGATCAGATACGCAGTATTTT
>TRBD2|16|TRBV9|-|TRBJ2-3
CASSVAPGLATDTQYF
TGTGCCAGCAGCGTAGCCCCAGGACTAGCGACAGATACGCAGTATTTT
>TRBD2|15|TRBV29-1|-|TRBJ2-7
CSVEARTSGSYEQYF
TGCAGCGTTGAAGCAAGGACTAGCGGGAGTTACGAGCAGTACTTC
>-|13|TRBV6-1|-|TRBJ2-7
CASSEVGSYEQYF
TGTGCCAGCAGTGAAGTAGGCTCCTACGAGCAGTACTTC
>-|15|TRBV14|-|TRBJ2-1
CASSQGGSSYNEQFF
TGTGCCAGCAGCCAAGGGGGCAGCTCCTACAATGAGCAGTTCTTC
>TRBD2|17|TRBV7-2|-|TRBJ2-2
CASSLVGTSRGTGELFF
TGTGCCAGCAGCTTAGTAGGGACTAGCCGCGGCACCGGGGAGCTGTTTTTT
>TRBD2|15|TRBV14|-|TRBJ2-3
CASSQRGLATDTQYF
TGTGCCAGCAGCCAACGGGGACTAGCCACAGATACGCAGTATTTT
>-|14|TRBV19|-|TRBJ2-1
CASSMLGFYNEQFF
TGTGCCAGTAGTATGCTAGGCTTTTACAATGAGCAGTTCTTC
>-|14|TRBV19|-|TRBJ1-5
CASSIGTPGLPQHF
TGTGCCAGTAGTATAGGGACACCAGGCTTGCCCCAGCATTTT
>-|15|TRBV27|-|TRBJ1-4
CASSLSQGRGEKLFF
TGTGCCAGCAGTTTATCGCAGGGGCGAGGAGAAAAACTGTTTTTT
>TRBD2|16|TRBV28|-|TRBJ2-7
CASSLSSGSLALEQYF
TGTGCCAGCAGTTTATCTAGCGGGAGCTTGGCCCTCGAGCAGTACTTC
>TRBD2|15|TRBV6-6|-|TRBJ2-7
CASSQRTSGRHEQYF
TGTGCCAGCAGTCAGCGGACTAGCGGGAGGCACGAGCAGTACTTC
>-|12|TRBV30|-|TRBJ2-7
CAWSGGSYEQYF
TGTGCCTGGTCGGGCGGCTCCTACGAGCAGTACTTC
>TRBD2|16|TRBV30|-|TRBJ2-3
CAWSVLKLASTDTQYF
TGTGCCTGGAGTGTACTGAAACTAGCGAGCACAGATACGCAGTATTTT
>-|16|TRBV4-1|few|TRBJ1-4
CASSLLVTMANEKLFF
TGCGCCAGCAGCCTCCTCGTCACGATGGCTAATGAAAAACTGTTTTTT
>-|14|TRBV9|-|TRBJ1-3
CASSVSFSGNTIYF
TGTGCCAGCAGCGTCTCCTTTTCTGGAAACACCATATATTTT
>-|14|TRBV11-3|-|TRBJ2-1
CASSRDPGGNEQFF
TGTGCCAGCAGCCGAGACCCAGGTGGCAATGAGCAGTTCTTC
>-|15|TRBV27|-|TRBJ2-5
CASSPVRQGEETQYF
TGTGCCAGCAGCCCCGTGAGGCAGGGAGAAGAGACCCAGTACTTC
>TRBD2|16|TRBV7-2|-|TRBJ2-5
CASSPGGSGRVETQYF
TGTGCCAGCAGCCCGGGAGGTAGCGGGAGAGTGGAGACCCAGTACTTC
>-|13|TRBV19|-|TRBJ1-5
CASSPQVNQPQHF
TGTGCCAGTAGTCCTCAGGTTAATCAGCCCCAGCATTTT
>TRBD1|18|TRBV5-1|-|TRBJ2-3
CASSLGTGGLRDLDTQYF
TGCGCCAGCAGCCTGGGGACAGGGGGCTTGCGGGACTTGGATACGCAGTATTTT
>-|13|TRBV4-3|-|TRBJ2-7
CASSQERRYEQYF
TGCGCCAGCAGCCAAGAACGGAGATACGAGCAGTACTTC
>TRBD2|15|TRBV4-1|-|TRBJ2-3
CASSQATSGTDTQYF
TGCGCCAGCAGCCAAGCAACTAGCGGCACAGATACGCAGTATTTT